Presented here are 14 T cell receptor beta chains from one specimen sequenced in a study of OX40 agonist ivuxolimab in advanced cancers. Using immunoSEQ multiplex PCR, the repertoire was profiled, and TCRdb retains in-frame clones only, with some absent. Among approximately 45,000 clones listed, around three quarters were seen once. The sequences come from CD4+ or CD8+ T cells sorted from blood, collected in a trial of the OX40 agonist ivuxolimab. The source of these receptors is an adult with an advanced solid tumor such as melanoma, head and neck, liver or kidney cancer.

The chain carries TRBV6-1 and TRBJ1-2; no clear D gene. Between the trimmed V and J ends, which lost 2 bases and 5 bases, there was a span of 9 bases. This CDR3 contains 13 residues. Germline V gene data show CDR1 as MNHNS and CDR2 as SASEGT. The DNA for the CDR3 is TGTGCCAGCAGTGAACCAGTTAGATATGGCTACACCTTC. Translating it yields CASSEPVRYGYTF.

Regarding this clone: The germline gene is not matched at one end of the junction; a read error may be the cause. The chain uses TRBV7-2 and TRBJ2-1; D perhaps matches TRBD2 (6 bases). This CDR3 contains 15 residues. Germline V gene data show CDR1 as SGHTA and CDR2 as FQGNSA. CDR3 in DNA: TGTGCCAGCAGCTTACGGCGGGACCTCTACATTGAGCAGTTCTTC. It codes for CASSLRRDLYIEQFF.

CDR3 residues: CASSSSVEPQHF. The DNA of the CDR3 is TGTGCCAGCAGCTCTTCTGTAGAGCCCCAGCATTTT. The chain has TRBV7-9 and TRBJ1-5; D unresolved. CDR1 and CDR2 (germline): SEHNR, FQNEAQ (reference sequence). The CDR3 sequence is 12 residues long. Trimming stripped 4 bases from V and 8 bases from J, with 9 bases between. Full variable domain (remainder filled in from reference TRBV7-9 and TRBJ1-5): DTGVSQNPRHKITKRGQNVTFRCDPISEHNRLYWYRQTLGQGPEFLTYFQNEAQLEKSRLLSDRFSAERPKGSFSTLEIQRTEQGDSAMYLCASSSSVEPQHFGDGTRLSIL.

The chain recombines TRBV10-3 with TRBJ1-2; tentatively, D is TRBD1 (6 bases). Trimming cost V 8 bases and J 2 bases, with 9 bases left between them. Germline values: CDR1 ENHRY, CDR2 SYGVKD. This CDR3 has 12 amino acids. CDR3 coding DNA: TGTGCCATCCTAGACAGGAACTATGGCTACACCTTC. As protein: CAILDRNYGYTF.

The chain combines TRBV25-1 with TRBJ2-1; TRBD2 aligns across 7 bases. The V gene's germline CDR1 is MGHDK and CDR2 SYGVNS. V trimming: 6 bases; J trimming: 6 bases; junction bases outside the gene matches: 8. The CDR3 is 14 amino acids. CDR3 region: CASSRAGRLNEQFF. The CDR3 bases are TGTGCCAGCAGCAGAGCGGGGCGGCTCAATGAGCAGTTCTTC.

V is TRBV5-1 and J is TRBJ2-2; the match to TRBD1 covers 7 bases. The CDR3 has 14 amino acids. Per germline, CDR1 SGHRS and CDR2 YFSETQ. The J segment lost 4 bases and the V segment lost 7 bases, leaving 7 bases of the junction unmatched. CDR3 DNA: TGCGCCAGCTCCCCGGGACAGATCACCGGGGAGCTGTTTTTT. Protein: CASSPGQITGELFF.

A single count supports this clone. One end of the junction does not line up with germline, which may come from a read error. The V and J genes are TRBV7-2 and TRBJ2-2, with D possibly matching TRBD2 (6 bases). There are 14 residues in the CDR3. The V gene's germline CDR1 is SGHTA and CDR2 FQGNSA. The CDR3 protein is CASSLAGLTGELFF. The CDR3 bases are TGTGCCAGCAGCCTAGCCGGACTAACCGGGGAGCTGTTTTTT.

The chain couples TRBV30 to TRBJ1-2; D gene unclear. CDR1 GTSNPN and CDR2 SVGIG come from the germline V gene (reference sequence). The CDR3 covers 12 residues. V shed 2 bases and J shed 3 bases, with 7 bases lying between them. The CDR3 region is CAWSTGDYGYTF. Here the CDR3 DNA reads TGTGCCTGGAGTACCGGGGACTATGGCTACACCTTC.

The rearrangement joins TRBV15 to TRBJ2-7; D is unclear. Germline V gene sequence: CDR1 LNHNV, CDR2 YYDKDF (reference sequence). V gave up 0 bases and J gave up 3 bases, with 15 bases separating them. The CDR3 length is 16 residues. DNA for the CDR3: TGTGCCACCAGCAGAGATCCCCCCCGACGGAACTACGAGCAGTACTTC. Amino acids: CATSRDPPRRNYEQYF.

The chain has TRBV7-2 and TRBJ1-2; D ambiguous. The CDR3 covers 15 residues. Between the trimmed V and J ends, which lost 1 base and 7 bases, there was a span of 16 bases. CDR1 is SGHTA, CDR2 FQGNSA, per germline. CDR3 DNA sequence: TGTGCCAGCAGCTTAGAGCCCACGGGAAACGGTGGCTACACCTTC. Protein product: CASSLEPTGNGGYTF. The full variable domain, with the rest looked up from reference TRBV7-2 and TRBJ1-2, is GAGVSQSPSNKVTEKGKDVELRCDPISGHTALYWYRQSLGQGLEFLIYFQGNSAPDKSGLPSDRFSAERTGGSVSTLTIQRTQQEDSAVYLCASSLEPTGNGGYTFGSGTRLTVV.

This chain links TRBV30 with TRBJ1-5; D uncertain. Germline CDR1 and CDR2: GTSNPN and SVGIG (reference sequence). Trimming removed 0 bases from V and 3 bases from J, with 6 bases in between. CDR3 length: 13 amino acids. Here the CDR3 reads CAWSVRYNQPQHF. The CDR3, as DNA: TGTGCCTGGAGTGTACGGTACAATCAGCCCCAGCATTTT.

The rearrangement uses TRBV6-5 and TRBJ2-5, with no clear D. V lost 7 bases and J 5 bases, leaving 14 bases between the germline ends. Germline V lookup: CDR1 MNHEY, CDR2 SVGAGI. There are 13 residues in the CDR3. The CDR3 region is CASNVPAVETQYF. The CDR3 DNA is TGTGCCAGCAACGTTCCGGCGGTGGAGACCCAGTACTTC.

The chain recombines TRBV19 with TRBJ1-5, with D unresolved. The CDR3 totals 16 residues. The germline V gene has CDR1 LNHDA and CDR2 SQIVND (reference sequence). The ends were cut back, 5 bases at V and 4 bases at J, with 18 bases in the middle. CDR3 loop: CASSLLRAGKNQPQHF. DNA of the CDR3: TGTGCCAGTAGTCTCCTGAGGGCAGGAAAGAATCAGCCCCAGCATTTT.

The CDR3, as DNA: TGTGCCAGTAGTATTTGGACAGCTTCTAACTATGGCTACACCTTC. It translates to CASSIWTASNYGYTF. The J gene is TRBJ1-2, the V gene TRBV19; TRBD1 might be the D (6 bases). Trimming left V 3 bases short and J 0 bases short, with 11 bases between. The CDR3 runs to 15 residues. Germline lookup yields CDR1 LNHDA and CDR2 SQIVND (reference sequence).